A selection of T cell receptor beta chains follows, all from one sample in a study of cytomegalovirus exposure and HLA in healthy donors. This table comes from immunoSEQ multiplex PCR, and its TCRdb copy is limited to in-frame clones, with some not included. The sample yields 150,000 to 200,000 clones, about nine tenths seen once. The sample consisted of PBMCs. The source of these receptors is a woman between 18 and 30 years old in good health and CMV-seropositive. Each CDR3 is given with its conserved first and last residue. Each record gives: J gene, V gene, D gene, clone size, CDR3 DNA, CDR3 protein. A D gene is named only where the DNA matches it firmly. Clone size is stated in some rows and not others, as once, few, many or a class when expanded.

j_gene: TRBJ2-1; v_gene: TRBV30; d_gene: TRBD1; abundance: NA; CDR3nt: TGTGCCTGGAGTAACCGGACAGGGAGCTCCTACAATGAGCAGTTCTTC; CDR3aa: CAWSNRTGSSYNEQFF
j_gene: TRBJ2-7; v_gene: TRBV6-5; d_gene: NA; abundance: NA; CDR3nt: TGTGCCAGCAGAAACCCGGGACTCCCACCTAGGGAGCAGTACTTC; CDR3aa: CASRNPGLPPREQYF
j_gene: TRBJ2-7; v_gene: TRBV19; d_gene: NA; abundance: NA; CDR3nt: TGTGCCAGTAGTGACAGATACGAGCAGTACTTC; CDR3aa: CASSDRYEQYF
j_gene: TRBJ2-7; v_gene: TRBV18; d_gene: NA; abundance: few; CDR3nt: TGTGCCAGCTCAGAAACTTCTAACTCCTACGAGCAGTACTTC; CDR3aa: CASSETSNSYEQYF
j_gene: TRBJ2-7; v_gene: TRBV28; d_gene: NA; abundance: NA; CDR3nt: TGTGCCAGCAGTTTATTACGTAGTGGCCCACGCGGGCAGTACTTC; CDR3aa: CASSLLRSGPRGQYF
j_gene: TRBJ2-3; v_gene: TRBV9; d_gene: NA; abundance: NA; CDR3nt: TGTGCCAGCACCTCGCCCGGGATGGATACGCAGTATTTT; CDR3aa: CASTSPGMDTQYF
j_gene: TRBJ1-1; v_gene: TRBV9; d_gene: TRBD1; abundance: NA; CDR3nt: TGTGCCAGCAGCCACCTGACAGGGGGGGAGACTGAAGCTTTCTTT; CDR3aa: CASSHLTGGETEAFF
j_gene: TRBJ2-2; v_gene: TRBV2; d_gene: TRBD2; abundance: once; CDR3nt: TGTGCCAGCAGTGTTCCGGGGACTAGCGGGATAATTGGCACCGGGGAGCTGTTTTTT; CDR3aa: CASSVPGTSGIIGTGELFF
j_gene: TRBJ1-1; v_gene: TRBV5-1; d_gene: NA; abundance: once; CDR3nt: TGCGCCAGCAGCCCTTCCTTCAACGTGGGAGGGAACACTGAAGCTTTCTTT; CDR3aa: CASSPSFNVGGNTEAFF
j_gene: TRBJ2-1; v_gene: TRBV19; d_gene: TRBD2; abundance: NA; CDR3nt: TGTGCCAGTAGTTTGGGAGCGGGAGCGGGAAACAATGAGCAGTTCTTC; CDR3aa: CASSLGAGAGNNEQFF
j_gene: TRBJ1-1; v_gene: TRBV10-3; d_gene: TRBD1; abundance: once; CDR3nt: TGTGCCATCAGTGAGGACAGGGGGTGGGAGGGAGGTGAAGCTTTCTTT; CDR3aa: CAISEDRGWEGGEAFF
j_gene: TRBJ2-3; v_gene: TRBV7-8; d_gene: NA; abundance: NA; CDR3nt: TGTGCCAGCAGCCCCCTCGGAACGGGAGTGACAGATACGCAGTATTTT; CDR3aa: CASSPLGTGVTDTQYF
j_gene: TRBJ2-1; v_gene: TRBV4-2; d_gene: TRBD2; abundance: NA; CDR3nt: TGTGCCAGCAGCCTACCCCTAGCGGGAGGGCCCAATGAGCAGTTCTTC; CDR3aa: CASSLPLAGGPNEQFF
j_gene: TRBJ2-2; v_gene: TRBV9; d_gene: TRBD2; abundance: NA; CDR3nt: TGTGCCAGCAGCGTGACTAGCGGGAAGAATACCGGGGAGCTGTTTTTT; CDR3aa: CASSVTSGKNTGELFF
j_gene: TRBJ2-7; v_gene: TRBV5-1; d_gene: NA; abundance: NA; CDR3nt: TGCGCCAGCAGCCCTTCTCAGAACTACGAGCAGTACTTC; CDR3aa: CASSPSQNYEQYF
j_gene: TRBJ1-1; v_gene: TRBV29-1; d_gene: NA; abundance: NA; CDR3nt: TGCAGCGTTGTATCGGGGTTTTTAGGAAGAACTGAAGCTTTCTTT; CDR3aa: CSVVSGFLGRTEAFF
j_gene: TRBJ2-5; v_gene: TRBV6-1; d_gene: TRBD2; abundance: NA; CDR3nt: TGTGCCAGCAGTGAAGCGGGGGCTAGCGGGGAGACCCAGTACTTC; CDR3aa: CASSEAGASGETQYF
j_gene: TRBJ2-3; v_gene: TRBV9; d_gene: NA; abundance: NA; CDR3nt: TGTGCCAGCAGCGTAGGTGGAGTCATCACAGATACGCAGTATTTT; CDR3aa: CASSVGGVITDTQYF
j_gene: TRBJ2-1; v_gene: TRBV7-3; d_gene: TRBD1; abundance: NA; CDR3nt: TGTGCCAGCAGCTTAGGACAGGGGGCCAATGAGCAGTTCTTC; CDR3aa: CASSLGQGANEQFF
j_gene: TRBJ1-1; v_gene: TRBV5-1; d_gene: TRBD1; abundance: NA; CDR3nt: TGCGCCAGCAGCTTGGCGGGACAGGGGAACACTGAAGCTTTCTTT; CDR3aa: CASSLAGQGNTEAFF
j_gene: TRBJ2-7; v_gene: TRBV5-4; d_gene: TRBD2; abundance: NA; CDR3nt: TGTGCCAGCAGCTCGCCGGGGGGGGGCGAGCAGTACTTC; CDR3aa: CASSSPGGGEQYF
j_gene: TRBJ2-7; v_gene: TRBV11-3; d_gene: TRBD1; abundance: NA; CDR3nt: TGTGCCAGCAGCTTAGAAGGGACAGGGAACGAGCAGTACTTC; CDR3aa: CASSLEGTGNEQYF
j_gene: TRBJ1-2; v_gene: TRBV7-8; d_gene: NA; abundance: NA; CDR3nt: TGTGCCAGCAGCTTGCGGGACCCTGGAGGGTATGGCTACACCTTC; CDR3aa: CASSLRDPGGYGYTF
j_gene: TRBJ1-1; v_gene: TRBV28; d_gene: TRBD1; abundance: NA; CDR3nt: TGTGCCAGCACCGAACTCGGACAGGGGTGGACTGAAGCTTTCTTT; CDR3aa: CASTELGQGWTEAFF
j_gene: TRBJ1-5; v_gene: TRBV6-5; d_gene: NA; abundance: NA; CDR3nt: TGTGCCAGCAGTTTTCAGGGAATGGAGCCCCAGCATTTT; CDR3aa: CASSFQGMEPQHF
j_gene: TRBJ2-3; v_gene: TRBV5-1; d_gene: TRBD2; abundance: NA; CDR3nt: TGCGCCAGCAGCTACGGACAGCCGACTAGCGGGAGGGCTTCGGCAGATACGCAGTATTTT; CDR3aa: CASSYGQPTSGRASADTQYF
j_gene: TRBJ1-4; v_gene: TRBV30; d_gene: TRBD1; abundance: NA; CDR3nt: TGTGCCTGGTCGGACAGGGGTGAAAAACTGTTTTTT; CDR3aa: CAWSDRGEKLFF
j_gene: TRBJ2-2; v_gene: TRBV7-2; d_gene: NA; abundance: NA; CDR3nt: TGTGCCAGCAGCTCCCGGGCCGGGGAGCTGTTTTTT; CDR3aa: CASSSRAGELFF
j_gene: TRBJ2-1; v_gene: TRBV14; d_gene: NA; abundance: NA; CDR3nt: TGTGCCAGCAGCCGCCGGGACAACCGCTACAATGAGCAGTTCTTC; CDR3aa: CASSRRDNRYNEQFF
j_gene: TRBJ1-1; v_gene: TRBV10-1; d_gene: TRBD1; abundance: NA; CDR3nt: TGCGCCACATCGACAGGGGTGAACACTGAAGCTTTCTTT; CDR3aa: CATSTGVNTEAFF
j_gene: TRBJ2-3; v_gene: TRBV27; d_gene: NA; abundance: NA; CDR3nt: TGTGCCAGCAGTTTCAGGGTGGGCAGGGAGGATCCAGATACGCAGTATTTT; CDR3aa: CASSFRVGREDPDTQYF
j_gene: TRBJ2-7; v_gene: TRBV10-3; d_gene: NA; abundance: NA; CDR3nt: TGTGCCATCAGTGAGGGGCTAGAGGAGGTGCAGTACTTC; CDR3aa: CAISEGLEEVQYF